The 30 T cell receptor beta chains in this list originate from one sample, sequenced in a study of blood T cell repertoires in COVID-19. TCRdb keeps only in-frame clones here, not all; method: immunoSEQ multiplex PCR. The sample shows some 400,000 clones, roughly 86% of them seen only once. The sequenced sample was PBMCs or T cells enriched from blood (not recorded which). All receptors derive from a young man who had recovered from COVID-19.

The chain uses TRBV7-2 and TRBJ1-2, with 7 bases aligning to TRBD1. Trimming took 6 bases from V and 1 from J; bases not matched to a gene: 8. The germline V gene encodes CDR1 SGHTA and CDR2 FQGNSA. The CDR3 has 15 amino acids. This CDR3 reads CASSPRQGINYGYTF. The CDR3 region has the DNA TGTGCCAGCAGTCCACGACAGGGAATTAACTATGGCTACACCTTC.

This chain uses TRBV2 with TRBJ1-1; 7 nucleotides match TRBD1. Germline CDR1 reads SNHLY; CDR2 reads FYNNEI. The CDR3 consists of 13 residues. J lost 10 bases, V lost 10 bases, and 15 bases had no gene match. The CDR3, as DNA: TGTGCCATCTTTAGATCAGGGGGAGTCGGAGCTTTCTTT. Its protein is CAIFRSGGVGAFF.

The J gene is TRBJ2-3, the V gene TRBV7-2, with 9 bases that match TRBD1. The CDR3 contains 14 residues. CDR1 is SGHTA and CDR2 is FQGNSA in the germline V gene. Unmatched junction bases numbered 7, after V lost 5 bases and J lost 7 bases. The CDR3 reads CASSQGTGKNTQYF. CDR3 sequence (DNA): TGTGCCAGCAGCCAAGGGACAGGGAAAAATACGCAGTATTTT.

CDR3 nucleotide sequence: TGTGCCAGCAGCATCCACAGGGACTACGAGCAGTACTTC. Its protein product is CASSIHRDYEQYF. V and J are TRBV11-2 and TRBJ2-7; the D gene is possibly TRBD1 (6 bases). The CDR3 spans 13 residues. Trimming removed 5 bases at V and 3 bases at J, with 11 bases between. In germline, CDR1 is SGHAT, CDR2 FQNNGV.

The chain uses TRBV3-1 (or the pseudogene TRBV3-2) and TRBJ1-6; TRBD1 might be the D (6 bases). CDR3 size: 15 residues. Between the trimmed V and J ends, which lost 4 bases and 7 bases, there was a span of 14 bases. From germline, CDR1 is LGHDT and CDR2 YNNKEL (reference sequence). The CDR3 reads CASSPRGALNSPLHF. The CDR3 DNA is TGTGCCAGCAGCCCTCGGGGGGCTTTAAATTCACCCCTCCACTTT.

This chain links TRBV18 with TRBJ1-6; D call uncertain. V lost 5 bases and J 5 bases, leaving 13 bases between the germline ends. Germline V CDR1 and CDR2: KGHSH, LQKENI. The CDR3 runs 15 residues. The CDR3 region is CASSSAGFDNSPLHF. The CDR3 coding sequence is TGTGCCAGCTCATCAGCGGGGTTTGATAATTCACCCCTCCACTTT.

CDR3 residues: CASSDSIDTQYF. CDR3 nucleotide sequence: TGTGCCAGCAGTGATTCCATTGATACGCAGTATTTT. This chain connects TRBV25-1 to TRBJ2-3; no reliable D call. This CDR3 spans 12 amino acids. Trimming took 3 bases from V and 6 from J, leaving 7 bases between them. Germline V CDR1 and CDR2: MGHDK, SYGVNS.

This chain links TRBV5-4 with TRBJ1-5; possibly TRBD1 for D (6 bases). Trimming cost V 2 bases and J 2 bases, with 26 bases left between them. The CDR3 runs to 20 residues. Germline V CDR1 and CDR2: SGHNT, YYREEE (reference sequence). The CDR3 spells CASSLSPSGTRGNGNQPQHF. The CDR3 nucleotides are TGTGCCAGCAGCTTAAGTCCGAGTGGGACGAGGGGGAACGGCAATCAGCCCCAGCATTTT.

This chain joins TRBV27 and TRBJ2-7; D possibly corresponds to TRBD2 (6 bases). Germline values: CDR1 MNHEY, CDR2 SMNVEV (reference sequence). V was cut by 6 bases and J by 6 bases, with 15 bases left in between. The CDR3 has 13 amino acids. DNA for the CDR3: TGTGCCAGCAGACCGGGACTCCCTGGCGAGCAGTACTTC. It is translated as CASRPGLPGEQYF.

The chain joins TRBV27 to TRBJ2-2; 13 bases match TRBD2. The V gene's germline CDR1 is MNHEY and CDR2 SMNVEV (reference sequence). The CDR3 contains 14 residues. With V trimmed by 8 bases and J by 5 bases, 2 bases remained unmatched. CDR3 sequence: CASGLAGATGELFF. The CDR3 DNA reads as TGTGCCAGCGGACTAGCGGGGGCTACCGGGGAGCTGTTTTTT.

The chain recombines TRBV9 with TRBJ2-7; D is perhaps TRBD2 (6 bases). Germline loops: CDR1 SGDLS, CDR2 YYNGEE. Trimming took 2 bases from V and 4 from J, leaving 16 bases between them. This CDR3 contains 15 residues. The DNA for the CDR3 is TGTGCCAGCAGCGTCTCCGGGACTCACCTTTACGAGCAGTACTTC. This encodes CASSVSGTHLYEQYF.

The chain links TRBV19 to TRBJ1-1, with no clear D. This CDR3 is built from 14 residues. The ends were cut back, 4 bases at V and 2 bases at J, with 11 bases in the middle. CDR1 is LNHDA and CDR2 is SQIVND in the germline V gene (reference sequence). The CDR3 DNA sequence: TGTGCCAGTAGTAAGGCGGGTGGAAACACTGAAGCTTTCTTT. Protein: CASSKAGGNTEAFF.

This clone came up once. The chain employs TRBV5-1 and TRBJ1-2; D may be TRBD1 (5 bases). CDR1 SGHRS and CDR2 YFSETQ come from the germline V gene. V was shortened by 4 bases and J by 1 base, with 17 bases between the two germline ends. The CDR3 is 16 amino acids. CDR3: CASSGGTIGGNYGYTF. The CDR3 DNA reads as TGCGCCAGCAGCGGCGGGACTATCGGAGGTAACTATGGCTACACCTTC. Drawing the rest from reference TRBV5-1 and TRBJ1-2, the complete variable domain is KAGVTQTPRYLIKTRGQQVTLSCSPISGHRSVSWYQQTPGQGLQFLFEYFSETQRNKGNFPGRFSGRQFSNSRSEMNVSTLELGDSALYLCASSGGTIGGNYGYTFGSGTRLTVV.

Only one count was recorded for this clone. V usage is TRBV5-1 and J usage is TRBJ2-2; TRBD1 matches 7 bases. The germline gives CDR1 SGHRS, CDR2 YFSETQ. V shed 0 bases, J shed 0 bases, and the junction held 8 bases outside the gene matches. The CDR3 extends over 18 amino acids. CDR3 sequence (DNA): TGCGCCAGCAGCTTGGCGCCAGCCGGGACAGCGAACACCGGGGAGCTGTTTTTT. This encodes CASSLAPAGTANTGELFF.

V gene TRBV13 combines with J gene TRBJ1-4; weak D call: TRBD1 (5 bases). The CDR3 is 14 residues long. The germline V and J ends were trimmed by 1 base and 6 bases, with 9 bases remaining between them. Looked up from germline, CDR1 is PRHDT and CDR2 is FYEKMQ (reference sequence). For the CDR3, the DNA is TGTGCCAGCAGCTTAGCGGGGGTTTATGAAAAACTGTTTTTT. Translating it yields CASSLAGVYEKLFF.

The chain joins TRBV30 to TRBJ1-3; tentative D call: TRBD1 (6 bases). Looked up from germline, CDR1 is GTSNPN and CDR2 is SVGIG (reference sequence). V gave up 7 bases and J gave up 0 bases, with 13 bases separating them. The CDR3 has 14 amino acids. CDR3 bases: TGTGCCTACCTTCAGGGGAACTCTGGAAACACCATATATTTT. The encoded protein is CAYLQGNSGNTIYF.

The V call is TRBV10-1, the J call TRBJ2-2, with 14 bases fitting TRBD2. CDR3 length: 18 amino acids. V gave up 0 bases and J gave up 4 bases; unmatched junction bases: 4. The germline V gene has CDR1 WNHNN and CDR2 SYGVQD (reference sequence). CDR3 amino acids: CASSESGLAGVPTGELFF. Here the CDR3 DNA reads TGCGCCAGCAGTGAGTCGGGACTAGCGGGGGTTCCCACCGGGGAGCTGTTTTTT.

V and J are TRBV6-2 or TRBV6-3 and TRBJ2-5; 11 nucleotides agree with TRBD2. This CDR3 has 17 residues. V trimming: 2 bases; J trimming: 5 bases; junction bases outside the gene matches: 10. Germline V CDR1 and CDR2: MNHEY, SVGEGT. The CDR3 DNA is TGTGCCAGCAGTTACCCTTTACTAGCGGGGGTTCGGGAGACCCAGTACTTC. Translating gives CASSYPLLAGVRETQYF.

The genes are TRBV9 and TRBJ2-7, with a possible D match to TRBD1 (5 bases). The CDR3 covers 15 residues. The V end lost 1 base, the J end lost 2 bases, and 13 bases lay between the germline ends. Germline V lookup: CDR1 SGDLS, CDR2 YYNGEE. DNA of the CDR3: TGTGCCAGCAGCGTAAGTGCAGGGCTTACCTACGAGCAGTACTTC. It codes for CASSVSAGLTYEQYF.

The CDR3 DNA follows: TGTGCCAGCAGCCGAGGGGACAGCGAAAAACTGTTTTTT. Its translation is CASSRGDSEKLFF. J is TRBJ1-4 and V is TRBV7-9; 7 bases align to TRBD1. V lost 5 bases and J lost 8; bases outside the gene matches: 5. This CDR3 contains 13 residues. The germline gives CDR1 SEHNR, CDR2 FQNEAQ (reference sequence).

The V gene is TRBV4-1, the J gene TRBJ2-5; 7 bases match TRBD2. The CDR3 length is 15 residues. Germline V lookup: CDR1 MGHRA, CDR2 YSYEKL. J lost 0 bases, V lost 2 bases, and 3 bases had no gene match. The CDR3 spells CASSQRRGNQETQYF. DNA for the CDR3: TGCGCCAGCAGCCAACGGCGGGGGAACCAAGAGACCCAGTACTTC.

The rearrangement links TRBV7-6 to TRBJ1-5, with 10 positions matching TRBD1. This CDR3 contains 15 residues. V was pared by 5 bases and J by 7 bases, with 8 bases of the junction left unmatched. Per germline, CDR1 SGHVS and CDR2 FNYEAQ. In DNA, the CDR3 is TGTGCCAGCAGCCCCGGGACAGGGGCGAAACAGCCCCAGCATTTT. Translating gives CASSPGTGAKQPQHF.

This chain joins TRBV5-1 and TRBJ1-5; 7 bases align to TRBD1. In germline, CDR1 is SGHRS, CDR2 YFSETQ. V lost 5 bases to trimming and J lost 5 bases; unmatched junction nucleotides: 10. The CDR3 sequence is 15 residues long. This chain's CDR3 is CASRFGTETYQPQHF. The CDR3 DNA reads as TGCGCCAGCAGGTTTGGGACAGAGACTTATCAGCCCCAGCATTTT.

The V and J genes are TRBV29-1 and TRBJ2-7; 10 positions agree with TRBD1. The germline V gene encodes CDR1 SQVTM and CDR2 ANQGSEA. The V gene end was trimmed by 4 bases and the J gene end by 3 bases; junction bases not matched to a gene: 6. The CDR3 loop spans 14 amino acids. CDR3 residues: CSVVLRDRGYEQYF. Written as DNA, the CDR3 is TGCAGCGTTGTGCTGCGGGACAGGGGCTACGAGCAGTACTTC.

The gene calls are TRBV7-6 and TRBJ2-1, with D perhaps TRBD2 (5 bases). The germline CDR1 and CDR2 sequences are SGHVS and FNYEAQ. V was shortened by 5 bases and J by 6 bases, with 23 bases between the two germline ends. This CDR3 has 17 residues. The CDR3 bases are TGTGCCAGCAGCCAACTACCCCGGGGTCCTCCCCCCAATGAGCAGTTCTTC. Translating it yields CASSQLPRGPPPNEQFF.

V gene TRBV7-8 combines with J gene TRBJ2-7; possible D gene TRBD2, 7 bases. Trimming took off 5 bases at V and 2 bases at J, with 19 bases between the two ends. Germline CDR1 SGHVS, CDR2 FQNEAQ. This CDR3 is built from 16 residues. The CDR3 nucleotides read TGTGCCAGCAGCCTCCGCTCCCGGCGGGGGCCCTACGAGCAGTACTTC. The encoded protein is CASSLRSRRGPYEQYF.

The V call is TRBV5-1, the J call TRBJ2-5, with 11 bases fitting TRBD2. CDR3 size: 16 residues. The J segment lost 5 bases and the V segment lost 5 bases, leaving 11 bases of the junction unmatched. CDR1 and CDR2 (germline): SGHRS, YFSETQ. The CDR3 coding sequence is TGCGCCAGCAGTTCTAGCGGGGGGCCCCTGCGGGAGACCCAGTACTTC. It is translated as CASSSSGGPLRETQYF.

V is TRBV15 and J is TRBJ2-7, with D possibly TRBD2 on 6 matching bases. From germline, CDR1 is LNHNV and CDR2 YYDKDF (reference sequence). The CDR3 totals 16 residues. V was clipped by 3 bases and J by 5 bases, with 20 bases between them. The CDR3, as DNA: TGTGCCACCAGCAGCAAAAGTCCGGGGGACGTTAACGAGCAGTACTTC. Translating gives CATSSKSPGDVNEQYF. The full variable domain, completed using reference TRBV15 and TRBJ2-7, is DAMVIQNPRYQVTQFGKPVTLSCSQTLNHNVMYWYQQKSSQAPKLLFHYYDKDFNNEADTPDNFQSRRPNTSFCFLDIRSPGLGDTAMYLCATSSKSPGDVNEQYFGPGTRLTVT.

The table lists this clone with a count of one. The chain links TRBV6-1 to TRBJ2-5, with TRBD2 as a possible D gene (5 bases). The CDR3 is 15 residues long. The V gene lost 2 bases and the J gene lost 1 base, with 11 bases spanning the gap. Looked up from germline, CDR1 is MNHNS and CDR2 is SASEGT. Here the CDR3 reads CASSETGSLQETQYF. CDR3 in DNA: TGTGCCAGCAGTGAAACGGGGAGCCTCCAAGAGACCCAGTACTTC.

The chain is built from TRBV30 and TRBJ2-2; 11 bases are a match to TRBD2. Germline loops: CDR1 GTSNPN, CDR2 SVGIG (reference sequence). Trimming took 0 bases from V and 4 from J; bases not matched to a gene: 4. This CDR3 comprises 16 residues. CDR3 nucleotide sequence: TGTGCCTGGAGTGTAATTGGACTAGCGGGCACCGGGGAGCTGTTTTTT. Protein: CAWSVIGLAGTGELFF. The whole variable domain, remainder taken from reference TRBV30 and TRBJ2-2, is SQTIHQWPATLVQPVGSPLSLECTVEGTSNPNLYWYRQAAGRGLQLLFYSVGIGQISSEVPQNLSASRPQDRQFILSSKKLLLSDSGFYLCAWSVIGLAGTGELFFGEGSRLTVL.